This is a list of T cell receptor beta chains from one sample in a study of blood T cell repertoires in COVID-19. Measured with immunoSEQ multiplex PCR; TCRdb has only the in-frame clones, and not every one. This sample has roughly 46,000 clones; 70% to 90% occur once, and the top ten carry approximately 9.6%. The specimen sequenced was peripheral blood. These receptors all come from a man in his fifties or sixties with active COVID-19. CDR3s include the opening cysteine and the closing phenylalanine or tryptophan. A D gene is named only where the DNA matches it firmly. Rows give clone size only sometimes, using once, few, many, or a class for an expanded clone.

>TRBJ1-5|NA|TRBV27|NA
TGTGCCAGCAGTTTAGTCGGGAGTTGGAACAATCAGCCCCAGCATTTT
CASSLVGSWNNQPQHF
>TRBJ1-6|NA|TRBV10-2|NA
TGCGCCAGCAGTGAAGGGGGGGCTAATAATTCACCCCTCCACTTT
CASSEGGANNSPLHF
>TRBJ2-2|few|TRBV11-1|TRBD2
TGTGCCAGCAGCTTAATAGCGGGGGCTGCCACCGGGGAGCTGTTTTTT
CASSLIAGAATGELFF
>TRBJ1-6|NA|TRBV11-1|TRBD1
TGTGCCAGCAGCGCACGACAGGGGACGGCTTCACCCCTCCACTTT
CASSARQGTASPLHF
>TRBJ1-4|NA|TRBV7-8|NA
TGTGCCAGCAGTCCAAACGGGGTCAATAATGAAAAACTGTTTTTT
CASSPNGVNNEKLFF
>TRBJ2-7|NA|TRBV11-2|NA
TGTGCCAGCAGCTTCCCCACCGGGGAGACTCTCGAGCAGTACTTC
CASSFPTGETLEQYF
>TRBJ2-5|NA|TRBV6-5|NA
TGTGCCAGCAGAACCAGGGGAATACAAGAGACCCAGTACTTC
CASRTRGIQETQYF
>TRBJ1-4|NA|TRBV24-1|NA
TGTGCCACCAGTGACCCCTCCGGGCTGGGGGCCGAAAAACTGTTTTTT
CATSDPSGLGAEKLFF
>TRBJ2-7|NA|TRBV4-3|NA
TGCGCCAGCAGCCAAGAAACACAGGGCTCCTACGAGCAGTACTTC
CASSQETQGSYEQYF
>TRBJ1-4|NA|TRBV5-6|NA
TGTGCCAGCACCTTTGGACAGCCTAATGAAAAACTGTTTTTT
CASTFGQPNEKLFF
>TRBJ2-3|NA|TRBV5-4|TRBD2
TGTGCCAGCAGCCCGACTAGCACCGCAGATACGCAGTATTTT
CASSPTSTADTQYF
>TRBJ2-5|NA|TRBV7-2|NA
TGTGCCAGCAGCTTAGTTGTCGTCCAAGAGACCCAGTACTTC
CASSLVVVQETQYF
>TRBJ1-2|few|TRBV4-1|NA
TGCGCCAGCAGCACCTCCGGGACAAACAAAGGCTACACCTTC
CASSTSGTNKGYTF